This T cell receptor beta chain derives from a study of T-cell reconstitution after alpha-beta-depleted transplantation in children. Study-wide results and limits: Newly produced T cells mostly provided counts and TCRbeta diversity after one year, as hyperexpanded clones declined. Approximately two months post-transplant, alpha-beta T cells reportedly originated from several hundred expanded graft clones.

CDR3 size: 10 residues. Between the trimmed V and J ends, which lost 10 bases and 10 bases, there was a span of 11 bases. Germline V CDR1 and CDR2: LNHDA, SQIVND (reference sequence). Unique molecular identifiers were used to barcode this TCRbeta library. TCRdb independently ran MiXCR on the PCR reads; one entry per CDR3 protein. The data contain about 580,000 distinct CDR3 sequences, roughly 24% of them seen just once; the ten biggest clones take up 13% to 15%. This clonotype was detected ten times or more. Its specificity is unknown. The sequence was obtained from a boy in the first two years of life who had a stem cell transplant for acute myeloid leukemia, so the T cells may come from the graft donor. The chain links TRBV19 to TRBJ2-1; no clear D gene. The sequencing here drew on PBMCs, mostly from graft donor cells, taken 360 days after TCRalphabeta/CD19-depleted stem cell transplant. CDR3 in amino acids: CATSMGEQFF. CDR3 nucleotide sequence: TGTGCCACCTCGATGGGGGAGCAGTTCTTC. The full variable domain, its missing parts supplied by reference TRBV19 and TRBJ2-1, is DGGITQSPKYLFRKEGQNVTLSCEQNLNHDAMYWYRQDPGQGLRLIYYSQIVNDFQKGDIAEGYSVSREKKESFPLTVTSAQKNPTAFYLCATSMGEQFFGPGTRLTVL.